A few counts support the clone carrying this TCR beta chain. The antigen remains undetermined. The sample is drawn from a study of T cell repertoires in cytomegalovirus infection. Across the study: Recently identified HLA-C-restricted and well-studied HLA-B-restricted CMV epitopes were used. In public TCR beta signatures, there were indications of both CMV infection and matching HLA type. Findings and caveats of the study: Identification of carriers of CMV plus the relevant HLA was achieved through cumulative public TCR beta family frequency. CMV-specific TCR beta clonotypes restricted by HLA-C dominated the ex vivo response.

A single record per CDR3 protein comes from TCRdb applying MiXCR to the reads. The sample records 570,000 or so distinct CDR3 sequences, approximately 40% being singletons. The CDR3 contains 13 residues. The germline V gene has CDR1 LNHDA and CDR2 SQIVND (reference sequence). Trimming cost V 6 bases and J 2 bases, with 8 bases left between them. The receptor's source is a human donor in good health (CMV status not recorded). Some clones in this sample may be carry-over from other donors' samples. The chain recombines TRBV19 with TRBJ2-1; tentatively, D is TRBD2 (5 bases). This specimen consisted of cultured PBMCs, obtained from culture after CMV antigen stimulation. This chain's CDR3 is CASSRRPYNEQFF. The CDR3, as DNA: TGTGCCAGTAGCCGGAGGCCCTACAATGAGCAGTTCTTC.